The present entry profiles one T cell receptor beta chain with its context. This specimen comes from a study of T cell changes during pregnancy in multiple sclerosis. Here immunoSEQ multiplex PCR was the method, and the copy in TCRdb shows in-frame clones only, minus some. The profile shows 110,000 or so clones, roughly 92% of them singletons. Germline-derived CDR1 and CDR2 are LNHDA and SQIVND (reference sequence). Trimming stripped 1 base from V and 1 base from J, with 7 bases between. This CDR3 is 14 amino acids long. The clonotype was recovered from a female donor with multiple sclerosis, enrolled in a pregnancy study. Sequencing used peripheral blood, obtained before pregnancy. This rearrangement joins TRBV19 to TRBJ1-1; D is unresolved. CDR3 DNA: TGTGCCAGTAGTATAGTTGGCGGGAACACTGAAGCTTTCTTT. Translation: CASSIVGGNTEAFF.